This T cell receptor (beta chain) derives from a study of blood T cell repertoires in COVID-19. Study information: Samples of COVID-19 (acute and convalescent) were obtained from the United States, Italy and Spain. From T cells, B-cell-depleted T cells, or PBMCs came the material, which was cDNA or gDNA.

This CDR3 contains 12 residues. The trim removed 9 bases at V and 5 bases at J, leaving 3 bases unmatched. From germline, CDR1 is LNHDA and CDR2 SQIVND (reference sequence). Authors' processing steps: Estimates of nucleated cell counts were drawn from the amplification of reference gene primers. This table comes from immunoSEQ multiplex PCR, and its TCRdb copy is limited to in-frame clones, with some not included. That table is the source of V, J and clone size, and D and trimming were worked out from the DNA. The sample holds about 220,000 clones, roughly 84% seen once. The chain joins TRBV19 to TRBJ2-5, with 10 bases that match TRBD1. This TCR came from a woman aged 55-70 years who had recovered from COVID-19. Material for sequencing was peripheral blood. The CDR3 DNA follows: TGTGCCAGCCGGGGACAGGGGGAGACCCAGTACTTC. Its translation: CASRGQGETQYF.